These 5 T cell receptor beta chains came from one sample sequenced in a study of CD8 T cells in ankylosing spondylitis (dated 2017 in TCRdb). Preparation of the library involved 5' RACE. Sequencing was carried out with an Illumina HiSeq 2500. TCRdb reran the public reads through fastp at Q25 and MiXCR, keeping productive beta chains. Rows with one shared CDR3 protein collapse into an entry with the most common genes and DNA. A total of hundreds of thousands of distinct CDR3 sequences appear in this sample, less than 10% of them only once. The ten largest clones capture around 7% of the sample. Input material: blood, either unsorted or a sorted T cell fraction (not recorded which). The source of these receptors is a male donor with ankylosing spondylitis or in good health (not recorded which).

This clonotype has ten or more counts. This rearrangement joins TRBV29-1 to TRBJ2-1; perhaps TRBD1 as D (6 bases). This CDR3 has 14 amino acids. Per germline, CDR1 SQVTM and CDR2 ANQGSEA. The germline V and J ends were trimmed by 5 bases and 0 bases, with 11 bases remaining between them. For the CDR3, the DNA is TGCAGCGTTCTGACAGGCATCTCCTACAATGAGCAGTTCTTC. Residues: CSVLTGISYNEQFF.

This clonotype was observed at least ten times. The V call is TRBV27, the J call TRBJ2-3, with TRBD1 matching over 7 bases. Unmatched junction bases numbered 8, after V lost 5 bases and J lost 0 bases. The CDR3 spans 16 residues. Germline CDR1 and CDR2: MNHEY and SMNVEV (reference sequence). CDR3 region: CASSPRQGSSTDTQYF. The CDR3 DNA reads TGTGCCAGCAGTCCCCGACAGGGCTCTAGCACAGATACGCAGTATTTT.

This clonotype was seen ten or more times. Compared with germline, one end of the junction differs, possibly owing to a read error. The chain has TRBV4-3 and TRBJ2-7; D unclear. The CDR3 runs 14 residues. The germline gives CDR1 LGHNA, CDR2 YSLEER. The CDR3: CASSQLAASHEQYF. In DNA, the CDR3 is TGCGCCAGCAGCCAATTGGCAGCCTCCCACGAGCAGTACTTC.

There are many counts of this clonotype. The CDR3 protein is CSASSTSASYEQYF. CDR3 DNA sequence: TGCAGTGCTAGTAGCACTAGCGCGTCCTACGAGCAGTACTTC. The chain employs TRBV20-1 and TRBJ2-7; 7 bases agree with TRBD2. CDR3 length equals 14 residues. V lost 3 bases, J lost 1 base, and 6 bases stayed unmatched. From germline, CDR1 is DFQATT and CDR2 SNEGSKA (reference sequence).

As to this clonotype: This could be a read error, since a much larger clone is one nucleotide away. The chain joins TRBV20-1 to TRBJ2-7; 9 nucleotides line up with TRBD2. Losses at the gene ends were 6 bases for V and 0 bases for J; bases not matched to a gene: 6. The CDR3 has 14 amino acids. CDR1 is DFQATT and CDR2 is SNEGSKA in the germline V gene (reference sequence). CDR3 in amino acids: CSARLADLSYEQYF. The CDR3 DNA follows: TGCAGTGCGCGACTAGCGGACCTCTCCTACGAGCAGTACTTC.